These T cell receptor beta chains were read from a single sample in a study of T cell repertoires in cytomegalovirus infection. No antigens are known for them. TCRdb processed the reads anew with MiXCR; each CDR3 protein has one entry. This sample has tens of thousands of distinct CDR3 sequences; over 15% occur once, and the top ten carry less than 30%. This specimen was CD8+ T cells from cultured PBMCs, taken from culture after CMV antigen stimulation. All receptors derive from a human donor in good health (CMV status not recorded). Some clones in this sample may be carry-over from other donors' samples. CDR3s include the opening cysteine and the closing phenylalanine or tryptophan. Each record gives: clone size, CDR3 length, V gene, D gene, J gene, CDR3 DNA, CDR3 protein. D genes are given only for firm matches. Not all rows give a size; the values are once, few, many and, for expanded clones, a class.

clone_size: -; cdr3_length: 16; v_call: TRBV4-1; d_call: -; j_call: TRBJ1-1; cdr3_nt: TGCGCCAGCAGCCAAGATCCGACGCTTAGGAACACTGAAGCTTTCTTT; cdr3_aa: CASSQDPTLRNTEAFF
clone_size: few; cdr3_length: 19; v_call: TRBV11-3; d_call: TRBD2; j_call: TRBJ2-6; cdr3_nt: TGTGCCAGCAGCTTAGTGGGTAGCGGGGGTCCCCCTGGGGCCAACGTCCTGACTTTC; cdr3_aa: CASSLVGSGGPPGANVLTF
clone_size: -; cdr3_length: 16; v_call: TRBV7-8; d_call: -; j_call: TRBJ2-6; cdr3_nt: TGTGCCAGCAGCTTAAGCGGCGGGCTAGGTGCCAACGTCCTGACTTTC; cdr3_aa: CASSLSGGLGANVLTF
clone_size: few; cdr3_length: 15; v_call: TRBV7-3; d_call: -; j_call: TRBJ2-5; cdr3_nt: TGTGCCAGCAGCCCCTATGGTGGCGTCCAAGAGACCCAGTACTTC; cdr3_aa: CASSPYGGVQETQYF
clone_size: -; cdr3_length: 18; v_call: TRBV6-5; d_call: TRBD1; j_call: TRBJ2-2; cdr3_nt: TGTGCCAGCAGACCGAACAGGGGACAGGGCCGGGGAACCGGGGAGCTGTTTTTT; cdr3_aa: CASRPNRGQGRGTGELFF
clone_size: -; cdr3_length: 15; v_call: TRBV4-1; d_call: TRBD1; j_call: TRBJ1-5; cdr3_nt: TGCGCCAGCAGCCCCGGGACAGGGGTCAATCAGCCCCAGCATTTT; cdr3_aa: CASSPGTGVNQPQHF
clone_size: -; cdr3_length: 17; v_call: TRBV10-3; d_call: TRBD1; j_call: TRBJ2-7; cdr3_nt: TGTGCCATCAGTGAACGGGGACAGGGACTACGGGGCTACGAGCAGTACTTC; cdr3_aa: CAISERGQGLRGYEQYF
clone_size: few; cdr3_length: 18; v_call: TRBV7-9; d_call: TRBD1; j_call: TRBJ2-1; cdr3_nt: TGTGCCAGCAGCTTAGAGTTCATGCAGGGGGCGCGGGTGAATGAGCAGTTCTTC; cdr3_aa: CASSLEFMQGARVNEQFF
clone_size: -; cdr3_length: 13; v_call: TRBV12-3/TRBV12-4; d_call: -; j_call: TRBJ2-5; cdr3_nt: TGTGCCAGCAGTTTCCGCTCCCCGGCCACCCAGTACTTC; cdr3_aa: CASSFRSPATQYF
clone_size: few; cdr3_length: 14; v_call: TRBV6-1; d_call: TRBD1; j_call: TRBJ2-7; cdr3_nt: TGTGCCAGCAGTTACGTTGCAGGGGGATACGAGCAGTACTTC; cdr3_aa: CASSYVAGGYEQYF
clone_size: few; cdr3_length: 15; v_call: TRBV7-6; d_call: TRBD2; j_call: TRBJ2-1; cdr3_nt: TGTGCCAGCAGCCCTAGCGGGAGATCTACGGATGAGCAGTTCTTC; cdr3_aa: CASSPSGRSTDEQFF
clone_size: -; cdr3_length: 14; v_call: TRBV27; d_call: -; j_call: TRBJ2-3; cdr3_nt: TGTGCCAGCAGTCTCGGGACCAAACCGGATACGCAGTATTTT; cdr3_aa: CASSLGTKPDTQYF
clone_size: once; cdr3_length: 17; v_call: TRBV7-6; d_call: TRBD2; j_call: TRBJ2-3; cdr3_nt: TGTGCCAGCAGCTTACCCCCTAGCGGGGGAAGCACAGATACGCAGTATTTT; cdr3_aa: CASSLPPSGGSTDTQYF